This T cell receptor beta chain was captured by sequencing in a study of post-analysis software for immune sequencing data. Study results and limitations: Under F measure analysis, samples from one preparation batch co-clustered strongly. Versus controls, multiple sclerosis patients showed significantly lower diversity (normalized Chao1).

This clonotype has more than one count but fewer than ten. Its antigen is unidentified. Unique-molecular-identifier-tagged TCR beta cDNA libraries were used. MiXCR, applied by TCRdb to the PCR reads, yields one record per CDR3 protein. The sample lists approximately 350,000 distinct CDR3 sequences; less than 40% were seen once. The specimen was blood. The TCR comes from a girl under 18 with multiple sclerosis.

CDR3 sequence: CASSPSGYTDTQYF. The CDR3 DNA reads as TGTGCCAGCTCGCCAAGTGGGTACACAGATACGCAGTATTTT. V and J are TRBV18 and TRBJ2-3; D is undetermined. The CDR3 contains 14 residues. V was shortened by 6 bases and J by 2 bases, with 12 bases between the two germline ends. CDR1 and CDR2 from the germline V gene are KGHSH and LQKENI.